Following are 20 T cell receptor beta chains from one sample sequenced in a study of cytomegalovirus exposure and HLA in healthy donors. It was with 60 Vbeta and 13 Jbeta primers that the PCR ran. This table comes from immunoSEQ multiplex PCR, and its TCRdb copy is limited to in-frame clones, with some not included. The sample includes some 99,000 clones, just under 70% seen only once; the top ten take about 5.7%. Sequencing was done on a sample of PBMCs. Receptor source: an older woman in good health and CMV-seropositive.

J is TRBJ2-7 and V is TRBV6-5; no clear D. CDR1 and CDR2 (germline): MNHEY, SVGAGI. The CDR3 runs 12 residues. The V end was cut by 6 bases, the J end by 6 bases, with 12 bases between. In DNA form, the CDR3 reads TGTGCCAGCAGCCTTCTGCGCGGCGAGCAGTACTTC. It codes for CASSLLRGEQYF.

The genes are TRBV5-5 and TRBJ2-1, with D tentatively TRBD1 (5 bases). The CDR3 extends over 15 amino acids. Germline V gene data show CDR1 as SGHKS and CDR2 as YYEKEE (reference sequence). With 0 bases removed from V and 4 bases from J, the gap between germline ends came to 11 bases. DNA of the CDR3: TGTGCCAGCAGCTTGGACAGGTTTTCTTACAATGAGCAGTTCTTC. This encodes CASSLDRFSYNEQFF.

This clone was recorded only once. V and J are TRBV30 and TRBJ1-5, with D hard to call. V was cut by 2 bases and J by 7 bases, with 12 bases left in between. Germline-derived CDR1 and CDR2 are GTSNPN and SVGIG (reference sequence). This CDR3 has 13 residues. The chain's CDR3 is CAWSPIGGQPQHF. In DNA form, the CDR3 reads TGTGCCTGGAGTCCTATAGGAGGGCAGCCCCAGCATTTT.

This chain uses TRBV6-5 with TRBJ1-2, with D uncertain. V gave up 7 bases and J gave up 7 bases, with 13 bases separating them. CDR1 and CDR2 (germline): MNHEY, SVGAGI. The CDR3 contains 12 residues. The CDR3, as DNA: TGTGCCAGCAACGGAGAGGGAGGTGGCTACACCTTC. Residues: CASNGEGGGYTF.

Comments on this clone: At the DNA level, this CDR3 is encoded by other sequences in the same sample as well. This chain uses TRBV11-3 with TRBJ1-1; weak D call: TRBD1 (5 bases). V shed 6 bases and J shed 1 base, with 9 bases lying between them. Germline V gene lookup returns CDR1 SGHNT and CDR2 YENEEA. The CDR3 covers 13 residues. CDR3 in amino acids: CASSYDRNTEAFF. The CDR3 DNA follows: TGTGCCAGCAGTTACGACAGGAACACTGAAGCTTTCTTT.

CDR3 sequence (DNA): TGCGCCAGCAGCTTGGGAGGCGGGACAGTTAATGAAAAACTGTTTTTT. As protein: CASSLGGGTVNEKLFF. The chain couples TRBV5-1 to TRBJ1-4; 7 nucleotides line up with TRBD1. CDR1 SGHRS and CDR2 YFSETQ come from the germline V gene. Germline trimming cut 0 bases from V and 4 bases from J; bases unmatched to any gene: 6. This CDR3 has 16 residues.

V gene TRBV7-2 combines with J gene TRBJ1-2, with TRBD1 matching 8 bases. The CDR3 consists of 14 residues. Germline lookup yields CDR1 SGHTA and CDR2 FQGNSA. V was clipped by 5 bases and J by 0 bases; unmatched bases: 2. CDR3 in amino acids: CASSQQGANYGYTF. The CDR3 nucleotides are TGTGCCAGCAGCCAACAGGGGGCTAACTATGGCTACACCTTC.

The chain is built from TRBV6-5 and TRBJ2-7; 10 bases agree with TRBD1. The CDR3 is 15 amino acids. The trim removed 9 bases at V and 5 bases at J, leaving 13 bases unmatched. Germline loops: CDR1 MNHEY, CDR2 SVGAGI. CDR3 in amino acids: CARNPPLGQGDEQYF. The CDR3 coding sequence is TGTGCCAGAAACCCACCTCTAGGACAGGGGGACGAGCAGTACTTC.

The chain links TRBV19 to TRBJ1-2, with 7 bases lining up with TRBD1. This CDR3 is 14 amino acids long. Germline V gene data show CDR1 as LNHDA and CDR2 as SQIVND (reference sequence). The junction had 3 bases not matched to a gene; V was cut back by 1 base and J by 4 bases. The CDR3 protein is CASSIGTGSYGYTF. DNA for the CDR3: TGTGCCAGTAGTATAGGGACAGGAAGCTATGGCTACACCTTC. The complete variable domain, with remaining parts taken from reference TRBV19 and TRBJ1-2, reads DGGITQSPKYLFRKEGQNVTLSCEQNLNHDAMYWYRQDPGQGLRLIYYSQIVNDFQKGDIAEGYSVSREKKESFPLTVTSAQKNPTAFYLCASSIGTGSYGYTFGSGTRLTVV.

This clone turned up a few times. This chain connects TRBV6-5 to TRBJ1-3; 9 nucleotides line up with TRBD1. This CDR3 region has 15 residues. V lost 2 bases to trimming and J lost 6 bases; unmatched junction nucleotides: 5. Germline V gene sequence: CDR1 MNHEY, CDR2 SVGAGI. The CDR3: CASSYGGQGINTIYF. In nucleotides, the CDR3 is TGTGCCAGCAGTTACGGGGGACAGGGCATAAACACCATATATTTT.

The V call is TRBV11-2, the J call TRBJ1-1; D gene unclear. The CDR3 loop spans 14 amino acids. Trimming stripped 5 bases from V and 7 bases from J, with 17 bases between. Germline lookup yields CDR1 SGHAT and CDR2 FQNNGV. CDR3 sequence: CASSRPAGGGEAFF. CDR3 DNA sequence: TGTGCCAGCAGCCGGCCCGCAGGTGGAGGTGAAGCTTTCTTT. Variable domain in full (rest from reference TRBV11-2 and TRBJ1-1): EAGVAQSPRYKIIEKRQSVAFWCNPISGHATLYWYQQILGQGPKLLIQFQNNGVVDDSQLPKDRFSAERLKGVDSTLKIQPAKLEDSAVYLCASSRPAGGGEAFFGQGTRLTVV.

Here the CDR3 reads CASSLNAAKIHTDTQYF. The CDR3 DNA reads TGTGCCAGCAGCTTAAACGCGGCGAAGATTCACACAGATACGCAGTATTTT. The chain is built from TRBV7-3 and TRBJ2-3; unclear D gene. Looked up from germline, CDR1 is SGHTA and CDR2 is FQGTGA. This CDR3 region has 17 residues. Trimming took off 1 base at V and 2 bases at J, with 16 bases between the two ends.

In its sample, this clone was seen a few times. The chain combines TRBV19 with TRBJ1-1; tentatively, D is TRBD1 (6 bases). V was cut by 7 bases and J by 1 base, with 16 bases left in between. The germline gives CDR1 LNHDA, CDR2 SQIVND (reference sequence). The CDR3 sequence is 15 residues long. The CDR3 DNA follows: TGTGCCAGTAAAACTTCTGGGGGGGCGAACACTGAAGCTTTCTTT. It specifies CASKTSGGANTEAFF.

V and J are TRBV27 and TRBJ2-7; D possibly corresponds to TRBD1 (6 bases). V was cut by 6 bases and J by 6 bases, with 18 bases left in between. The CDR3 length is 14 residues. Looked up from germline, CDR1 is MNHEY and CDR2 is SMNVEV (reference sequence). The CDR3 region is CASSQQGYPLEQYF. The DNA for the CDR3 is TGTGCCAGCAGCCAACAGGGTTATCCCCTCGAGCAGTACTTC.

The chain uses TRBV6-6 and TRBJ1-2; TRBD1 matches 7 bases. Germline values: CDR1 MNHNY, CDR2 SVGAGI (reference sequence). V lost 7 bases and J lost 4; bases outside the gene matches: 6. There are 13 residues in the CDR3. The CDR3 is CASTRTGAYGYTF. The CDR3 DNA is TGTGCCAGCACTCGGACAGGTGCCTATGGCTACACCTTC.

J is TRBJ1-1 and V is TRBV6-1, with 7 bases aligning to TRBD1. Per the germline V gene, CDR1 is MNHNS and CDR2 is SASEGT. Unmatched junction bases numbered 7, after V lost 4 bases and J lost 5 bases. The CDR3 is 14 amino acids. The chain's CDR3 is CASSAEQGITEAFF. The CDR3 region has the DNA TGTGCCAGCAGTGCCGAACAGGGGATAACTGAAGCTTTCTTT.

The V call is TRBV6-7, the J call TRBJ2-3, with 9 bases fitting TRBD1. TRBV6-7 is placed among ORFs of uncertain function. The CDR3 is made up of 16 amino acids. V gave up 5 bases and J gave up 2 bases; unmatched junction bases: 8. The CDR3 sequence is CASSNGDRVLTDTQYF. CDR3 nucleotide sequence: TGTGCCAGCAGTAACGGGGACAGGGTCCTCACAGATACGCAGTATTTT.

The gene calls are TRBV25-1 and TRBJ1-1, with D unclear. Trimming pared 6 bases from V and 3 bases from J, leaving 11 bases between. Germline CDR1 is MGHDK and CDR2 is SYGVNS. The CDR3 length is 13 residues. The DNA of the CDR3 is TGTGCCAGCAGGTCGACCGGGGACACTGAAGCTTTCTTT. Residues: CASRSTGDTEAFF.

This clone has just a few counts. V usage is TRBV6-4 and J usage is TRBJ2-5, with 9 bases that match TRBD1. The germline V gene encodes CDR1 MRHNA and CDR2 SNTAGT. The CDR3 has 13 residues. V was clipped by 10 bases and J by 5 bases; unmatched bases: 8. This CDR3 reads CAIQTGGWETQYF. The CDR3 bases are TGTGCCATCCAGACAGGGGGTTGGGAGACCCAGTACTTC.

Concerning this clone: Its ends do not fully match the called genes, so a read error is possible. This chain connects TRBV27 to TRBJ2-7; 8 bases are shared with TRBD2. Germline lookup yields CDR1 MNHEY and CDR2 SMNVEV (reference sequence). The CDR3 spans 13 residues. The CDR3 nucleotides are TGTGCCAGCAGCCCCTCGGGGGGGTACGCGCAGTACTTC. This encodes CASSPSGGYAQYF.